This T cell receptor (beta chain) is from a study of cytomegalovirus exposure and HLA in healthy donors. Study conclusions and caveats: The authors later linked a missense DCLRE1C variant to TCR beta V- and J-gene trimming. For presence/absence analyses, sequencing depth was assumed to be roughly uniform across donors.

Amplification used 60 Vbeta primers and 13 Jbeta primers. Clones were sequenced by immunoSEQ multiplex PCR, and TCRdb holds only the in-frame ones, with some missing. Among 140,000 or so clones, around 80% were seen once, and the ten largest hold around 4.5%. This clone has only a few counts. Its antigen is still unknown. Germline V gene lookup returns CDR1 SGHTA and CDR2 FQGNSA. The CDR3 has 14 residues. With V trimmed by 3 bases and J by 7 bases, 3 bases remained unmatched. Sample: PBMCs. The receptor comes from a middle-aged woman in good health and CMV-seropositive. The V gene is TRBV7-2, the J gene TRBJ2-7; 13 nucleotides align to TRBD2. The CDR3 region has the DNA TGTGCCAGCAGCTTCCGACTAGCGGGAGGTGAGCAGTACTTC. It specifies CASSFRLAGGEQYF.